This T cell receptor (beta chain) was documented in a study of blood T cell repertoires in COVID-19. Background on the study: Both acute and convalescent COVID-19 samples were obtained from the United States, Italy and Spain.

J was trimmed by 3 bases and V by 6 bases; bases with no gene match: 8. This CDR3 has 16 amino acids. Germline V CDR1 and CDR2: LGHDT, YNNKEL (reference sequence). How the authors handled the data: Amplification of reference gene primers provided the estimated nucleated cell counts. Profiled with immunoSEQ multiplex PCR; TCRdb holds only in-frame clones, not every one. V, J and clone size reflect that table, while D and trimming were determined from the DNA. The table records roughly 140,000 clones, around four fifths of them present only once. Participants spanned ages about 18 to 100 years and resided in 20 to 30 US areas. Each participant's cohort was designated according to participant-reported clinical history. This clone was seen just once.

The chain carries TRBV3-1 (or the pseudogene TRBV3-2) and TRBJ2-3; 11 bases fit TRBD2. Specimen: PBMCs or T cells enriched from blood (not recorded which). The sequence was collected from a woman in her forties who had recovered from COVID-19. The CDR3 nucleotides are TGTGCCAGCAGACCACTAGCGGGGGAGAAAACAGATACGCAGTATTTT. The encoded protein is CASRPLAGEKTDTQYF.